These 8 T cell receptor beta chains were all obtained from the same sample, sequenced in a study of identical twins' blood T cells (dated by TCRdb to the early 2010s). The method was 5' RACE. These reads were obtained on an Illumina Genome Analyzer IIx. TCRdb reworked the public reads: Q25 trimming with fastp, MiXCR clone assembly, productive beta chains retained. Each record represents a unique CDR3 protein, reported with the most common genes and DNA among its rows. Across this sample there are 300,000 to 450,000 distinct CDR3 sequences, with around 30% seen only once. The ten largest make up 5.5% to 6.5% of the sample. Sequencing input: PBMCs. These receptors originate from a woman aged 18-49 years in good health.

V gene TRBV12-3 or TRBV12-4 combines with J gene TRBJ2-7, with D unclear. V lost 2 bases and J 3 bases, leaving 11 bases between the germline ends. The CDR3 sequence is 14 residues long. CDR3 in DNA: TGTGCCAGCAGTTTATTGAAGACTGGCTACGAGCAGTACTTC. Translating gives CASSLLKTGYEQYF.

This chain joins TRBV20-1 and TRBJ1-5; D not certain. The germline V and J ends were trimmed by 0 bases and 3 bases, with 12 bases remaining between them. Germline loops: CDR1 DFQATT, CDR2 SNEGSKA (reference sequence). This CDR3 has 15 residues. The CDR3 DNA sequence: TGCAGTGCTAGAGATCACCGGGTCGCCAATCAGCCCCAGCATTTT. It is translated as CSARDHRVANQPQHF.

This clonotype has a handful of counts. The rearrangement joins TRBV4-1 to TRBJ2-1; tentatively, D is TRBD1 (6 bases). The germline V gene has CDR1 MGHRA and CDR2 YSYEKL. V was clipped by 5 bases and J by 6 bases, with 20 bases between them. The CDR3 has 16 amino acids. The chain's CDR3 is CASSLGLSVGGNEQFF. In DNA, the CDR3 is TGCGCCAGCAGCTTAGGACTCTCTGTAGGGGGCAATGAGCAGTTCTTC.

This clonotype was picked up a small number of times. The rearrangement uses TRBV20-1 and TRBJ2-5; D is possibly TRBD2 (7 bases). Trimming stripped 5 bases from V and 4 bases from J, with 14 bases between. The CDR3 covers 13 residues. Looked up from germline, CDR1 is DFQATT and CDR2 is SNEGSKA (reference sequence). The CDR3 reads CSASPGGPETQYF. Here the CDR3 DNA reads TGCAGTGCTTCCCCCGGGGGGCCAGAGACCCAGTACTTC.

This rearrangement joins TRBV14 to TRBJ2-2; D may be TRBD2 (5 bases). This CDR3 region has 15 residues. Germline V gene lookup returns CDR1 SGHDN and CDR2 FVKESK. The V end was cut by 5 bases, the J end by 3 bases, with 13 bases between. This chain's CDR3 is CASSSRRGYTGELFF. As DNA, the CDR3 is TGTGCCAGCAGCTCAAGACGGGGATACACCGGGGAGCTGTTTTTT.

The chain uses TRBV3-1 and TRBJ2-2, with D perhaps TRBD1 (5 bases). The germline gives CDR1 LGHDT, CDR2 YNNKEL (reference sequence). This CDR3 has 13 residues. CDR3 nucleotides: TGTGTCACTACCCCAGGGTATCCCGGGGAGCTGTTTTTT. This gives the protein CVTTPGYPGELFF. Supplemented by reference TRBV3-1 and TRBJ2-2, the full variable domain reads DTAVSQTPKYLVTQMGNDKSIKCEQNLGHDTMYWYKQDSKKFLKIMFSYNNKELIINETVPNRFSPKSPDKAHLNLHINSLELGDSAVYFCVTTPGYPGELFFGEGSRLTVL.

This clonotype has just a few counts. The chain is built from TRBV6-2 or TRBV6-3 and TRBJ1-5, with a possible D match to TRBD1 (6 bases). Germline V gene data show CDR1 as MNHEY and CDR2 as SVGEGT. The CDR3 is 18 residues long. V lost 5 bases, J lost 0 bases, and 20 bases lay in between. The chain's CDR3 is CASSPRGGQSYSNQPQHF. DNA for the CDR3: TGTGCCAGCAGTCCCAGGGGCGGACAGTCCTATAGCAATCAGCCCCAGCATTTT.

The table lists this clonotype with a few counts. The V gene is TRBV2, the J gene TRBJ1-5; D not certain. The CDR3 extends over 14 amino acids. V gave up 7 bases and J gave up 0 bases, with 10 bases separating them. Germline CDR1 reads SNHLY; CDR2 reads FYNNEI. DNA for the CDR3: TGTGCCAGCAAAGGGTACGATAGCAATCAGCCCCAGCATTTT. Its translation is CASKGYDSNQPQHF.